What follows are 8 T cell receptor beta chains derived from one specimen sequenced in a study of blood T cell repertoires in COVID-19. Repertoires were generated with immunoSEQ multiplex PCR, while TCRdb's copy carries only in-frame clones and drops some. The data contain 150,000 to 200,000 clones, about 88% of them seen just once; the ten biggest clones take up approximately 4%. What was sequenced was peripheral blood. The receptors were gathered from a human donor in a cohort sampled during active COVID-19.

This chain uses TRBV15 with TRBJ1-3; maybe TRBD1 (6 bases). Trimming removed 0 bases at V and 4 bases at J, with 16 bases between. The CDR3 spans 17 residues. Germline V gene lookup returns CDR1 LNHNV and CDR2 YYDKDF (reference sequence). CDR3 DNA sequence: TGTGCCACCAGCAGAGATCTTGGTTACACAGGGGGAAACACCATATATTTT. This sequence encodes CATSRDLGYTGGNTIYF.

This clone was observed a few times. V gene TRBV28 combines with J gene TRBJ1-6; D not certain. Deletions cut 7 bases from V and 6 bases from J, with 10 bases between. There are 13 residues in the CDR3. The germline gives CDR1 MDHEN, CDR2 SYDVKM. The CDR3 bases are TGTGCCAGCATTCGGGGAGGTAATTCACCCCTCCACTTT. Translated: CASIRGGNSPLHF.

This sequence joins TRBV14 and TRBJ2-1; D is perhaps TRBD2 (6 bases). CDR1 SGHDN and CDR2 FVKESK come from the germline V gene. Trimming cost V 0 bases and J 6 bases, with 9 bases left between them. The CDR3 runs 14 residues. The CDR3 DNA sequence: TGTGCCAGCAGCCAAGATCAAGCGGGCAATGAGCAGTTCTTC. This sequence encodes CASSQDQAGNEQFF.

The chain uses TRBV19 and TRBJ2-1; D might be TRBD1 (5 bases). CDR3 length: 13 residues. V lost 6 bases and J 3 bases, leaving 9 bases between the germline ends. CDR1 and CDR2 from the germline V gene are LNHDA and SQIVND (reference sequence). The CDR3 spells CASSGHFYNEQFF. The DNA of the CDR3 is TGTGCCAGTAGCGGACATTTCTACAATGAGCAGTTCTTC. Full variable domain (outside the CDR3, taken from reference TRBV19 and TRBJ2-1): DGGITQSPKYLFRKEGQNVTLSCEQNLNHDAMYWYRQDPGQGLRLIYYSQIVNDFQKGDIAEGYSVSREKKESFPLTVTSAQKNPTAFYLCASSGHFYNEQFFGPGTRLTVL.

This rearrangement joins TRBV5-1 to TRBJ2-1, with TRBD1 as a possible D gene (6 bases). Germline V gives CDR1 SGHRS, CDR2 YFSETQ. Trimming took off 0 bases at V and 5 bases at J, with 12 bases between the two ends. CDR3 size: 15 residues. CDR3 DNA: TGCGCCAGCAGCTTGGTGGGGGCCCCGAACAATGAGCAGTTCTTC. Residues: CASSLVGAPNNEQFF.

This rearrangement joins TRBV14 to TRBJ2-7, with 12 bases matching TRBD2. The V segment lost 2 bases and the J segment 6 bases; nucleotides outside the gene matches: 11. The length of the CDR3 is 17 residues. The germline CDR1 and CDR2 sequences are SGHDN and FVKESK. The CDR3 sequence is CASSQLPSGRARGEQYF. CDR3 in DNA: TGTGCCAGCAGCCAACTCCCTAGCGGGAGGGCCCGGGGCGAGCAGTACTTC.

The rearrangement links TRBV9 to TRBJ2-7; TRBD1 matches 12 bases. Germline-derived CDR1 and CDR2 are SGDLS and YYNGEE. V was pared by 5 bases and J by 0 bases, with 15 bases of the junction left unmatched. This CDR3 region has 19 residues. Here the CDR3 DNA reads TGTGCCAGCAGAGGAAGAGGGACAGGGGGCCATAACAGCTCCTACGAGCAGTACTTC. This codes for CASRGRGTGGHNSSYEQYF.

The chain links TRBV5-6 to TRBJ2-5; D may be TRBD1 (6 bases). CDR3 length: 11 residues. CDR1 is SGHDT, CDR2 YYEEEE, per germline. The V end lost 3 bases, the J end lost 10 bases, and 10 bases lay between the germline ends. The CDR3 coding sequence is TGTGCCAGCAGCTCTGTAGGGGGCCAGTACTTC. The encoded protein is CASSSVGGQYF.